This record looks at one TCR beta chain sequence and its context. Antigen unknown. The germline CDR1 and CDR2 sequences are SQVTM and ANQGSEA. This CDR3 is built from 16 residues. V lost 3 bases to trimming and J lost 7 bases, with 22 bases between them. Quantitative molecular-barcoded 5'-RACE generated the TCR beta libraries. TCRdb re-derived calls from the 5' RACE reads in MiXCR, one entry per CDR3 protein. The table shows about 90,000 distinct CDR3 sequences, with approximately 9.6% occurring only once. The entry originates in a study of CD8 T cells in ankylosing spondylitis. Overall study findings and caveats: Reportedly, significant enrichment of disease-linked clones occurred in matched ankylosing spondylitis synovial fluid. What seemed typical of ankylosing spondylitis blood was a TCR beta motif built from about 8 highly homologous variants. Peripheral blood held disease-linked clones only at relatively low frequency, and these were CD8+.

The chain couples TRBV29-1 to TRBJ2-1, with D possibly TRBD2 on 7 matching bases. Material for sequencing was blood, either unsorted or a sorted T cell fraction (not recorded which). The TCR was taken from a male donor with ankylosing spondylitis. The CDR3 protein is CSVEGGGGSTWNEQFF. CDR3 DNA sequence: TGCAGCGTTGAGGGGGGCGGCGGGAGCACCTGGAATGAGCAGTTCTTC.